This T cell receptor beta chain was recorded in a study of kidney transplant recipient with SARS-CoV-2 infection. This clonotype has only a few counts. V dropped 1 base and J dropped 0; count of bases not matched to a gene: 5. CDR3 length: 17 amino acids. Looked up from germline, CDR1 is MGHRA and CDR2 is YSYEKL. TCRdb reprocessed the reads with MiXCR, giving one entry per CDR3 protein. This sample carries 250,000 or so distinct CDR3 sequences, 29% of them seen once, and the ten largest clones take around 7.8%. The sequences come from a blood sample, collected at baseline and on day 111 from a kidney transplant recipient. The chain carries TRBV4-1 and TRBJ2-1, with 8 bases matching TRBD1. The receptor comes from a male patient aged 25 to 39 who had COVID-19 and was a kidney transplant recipient. Some T cells could come from the graft donor. The CDR3 region is CASSQATGGHSYNEQFF. CDR3 coding DNA: TGCGCCAGCAGCCAAGCCACAGGGGGTCACTCCTACAATGAGCAGTTCTTC.